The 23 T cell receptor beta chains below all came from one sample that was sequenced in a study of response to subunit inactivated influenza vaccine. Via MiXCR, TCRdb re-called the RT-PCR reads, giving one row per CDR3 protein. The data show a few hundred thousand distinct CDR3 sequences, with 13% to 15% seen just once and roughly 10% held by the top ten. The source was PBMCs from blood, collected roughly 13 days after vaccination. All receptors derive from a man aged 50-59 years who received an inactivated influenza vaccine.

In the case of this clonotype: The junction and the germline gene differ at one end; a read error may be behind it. CDR3 residues: CATSVGGTETKYF. The CDR3 DNA sequence: TGTGCCACCAGTGTTGGAGGGACGGAGACCAAGTACTTC. The chain is built from TRBV24-1 and TRBJ2-5; TRBD2 might be the D (6 bases). The CDR3 has 13 residues. CDR1 is KGHDR, CDR2 SFDVKD, per germline.

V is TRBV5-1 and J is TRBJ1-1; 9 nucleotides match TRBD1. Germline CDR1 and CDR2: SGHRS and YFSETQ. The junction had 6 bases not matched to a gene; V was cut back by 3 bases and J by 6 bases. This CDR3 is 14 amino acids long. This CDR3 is CASSSWTGDPEAFF. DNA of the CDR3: TGCGCCAGCAGCTCATGGACAGGGGATCCTGAAGCTTTCTTT.

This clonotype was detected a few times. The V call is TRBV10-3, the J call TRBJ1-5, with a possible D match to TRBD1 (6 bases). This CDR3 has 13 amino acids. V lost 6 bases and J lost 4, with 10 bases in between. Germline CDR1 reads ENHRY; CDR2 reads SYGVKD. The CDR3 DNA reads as TGTGCCATCAGGGACAGCTTGAATCAGCCCCAGCATTTT. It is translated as CAIRDSLNQPQHF.

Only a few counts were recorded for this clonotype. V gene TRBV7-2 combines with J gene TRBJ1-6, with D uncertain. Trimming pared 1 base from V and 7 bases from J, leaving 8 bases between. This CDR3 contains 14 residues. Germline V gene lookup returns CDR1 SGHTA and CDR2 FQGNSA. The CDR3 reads CASSLGFGNSPLHF. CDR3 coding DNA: TGTGCCAGCAGCTTAGGATTCGGGAATTCACCCCTCCACTTT.

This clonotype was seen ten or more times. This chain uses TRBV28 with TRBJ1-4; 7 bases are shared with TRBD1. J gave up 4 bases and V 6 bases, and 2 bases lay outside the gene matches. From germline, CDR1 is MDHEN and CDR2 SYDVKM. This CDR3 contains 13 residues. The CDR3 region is CASSRDSNEKLFF. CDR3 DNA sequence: TGTGCCAGCAGCCGGGACAGTAATGAAAAACTGTTTTTT. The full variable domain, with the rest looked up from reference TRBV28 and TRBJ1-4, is DVKVTQSSRYLVKRTGEKVFLECVQDMDHENMFWYRQDPGLGLRLIYFSYDVKMKEKGDIPEGYSVSREKKERFSLILESASTNQTSMYLCASSRDSNEKLFFGSGTQLSVL.

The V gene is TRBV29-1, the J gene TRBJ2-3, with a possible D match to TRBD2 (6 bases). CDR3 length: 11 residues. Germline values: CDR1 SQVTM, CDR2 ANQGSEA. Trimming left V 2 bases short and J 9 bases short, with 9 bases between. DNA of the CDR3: TGCAGCGTTGAACGTAGCGGCACGCAGTATTTT. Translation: CSVERSGTQYF.

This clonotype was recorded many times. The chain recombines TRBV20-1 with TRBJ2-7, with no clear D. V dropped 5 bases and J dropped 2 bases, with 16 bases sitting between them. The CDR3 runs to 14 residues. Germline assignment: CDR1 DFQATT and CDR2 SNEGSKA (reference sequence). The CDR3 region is CSAPLLAGAYEQYF. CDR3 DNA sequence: TGCAGTGCTCCGCTCCTGGCAGGAGCCTACGAGCAGTACTTC.

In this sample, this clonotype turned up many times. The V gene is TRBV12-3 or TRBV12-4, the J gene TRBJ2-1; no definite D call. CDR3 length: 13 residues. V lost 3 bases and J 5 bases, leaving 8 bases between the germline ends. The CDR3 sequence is CASSLSSDNEQFF. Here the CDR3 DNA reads TGTGCCAGCAGTTTGAGCAGCGACAATGAGCAGTTCTTC.

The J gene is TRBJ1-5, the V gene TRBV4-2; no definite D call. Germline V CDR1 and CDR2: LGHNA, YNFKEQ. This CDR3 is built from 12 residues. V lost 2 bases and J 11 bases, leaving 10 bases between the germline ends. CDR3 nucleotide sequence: TGTGCCAGCAGCCAACCTAGGGAGGCCCAGCATTTT. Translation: CASSQPREAQHF.

As DNA, the CDR3 is TGCAGTGCCGGATCCCAGGGGAACACCGGGGAGCTGTTTTTT. This translates into CSAGSQGNTGELFF. The rearrangement joins TRBV20-1 to TRBJ2-2, with D possibly being TRBD1 (5 bases). The CDR3 is 14 amino acids. The germline V gene has CDR1 DFQATT and CDR2 SNEGSKA (reference sequence). Trimming left V 6 bases short and J 1 base short, with 12 bases between.

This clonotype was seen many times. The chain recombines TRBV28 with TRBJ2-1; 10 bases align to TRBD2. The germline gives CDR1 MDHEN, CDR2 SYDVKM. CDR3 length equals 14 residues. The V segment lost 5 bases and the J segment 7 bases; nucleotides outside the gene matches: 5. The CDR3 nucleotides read TGTGCCAGCAGTCTAGCGGGAGTCGAGAATGAGCAGTTCTTC. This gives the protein CASSLAGVENEQFF.

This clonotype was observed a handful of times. The CDR3 region is CASSLALGGGRTEAFF. In DNA, the CDR3 is TGTGCCAGCAGCTTAGCGCTGGGAGGGGGCCGAACTGAAGCTTTCTTT. V gene TRBV7-2 combines with J gene TRBJ1-1; 7 positions match TRBD1. The V gene end was trimmed by 0 bases and the J gene end by 5 bases; junction bases not matched to a gene: 9. In germline, CDR1 is SGHTA, CDR2 FQGNSA. There are 16 residues in the CDR3.

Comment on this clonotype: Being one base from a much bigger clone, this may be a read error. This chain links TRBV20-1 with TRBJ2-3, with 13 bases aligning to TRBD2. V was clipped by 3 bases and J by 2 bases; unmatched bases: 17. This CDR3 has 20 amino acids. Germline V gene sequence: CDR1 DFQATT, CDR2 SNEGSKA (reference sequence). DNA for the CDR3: TGCAGTGCTAGGGCTACTGGACTAGCGGGAGTCCCCTTTACCACAGATACGCAGTATTTT. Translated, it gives CSARATGLAGVPFTTDTQYF.

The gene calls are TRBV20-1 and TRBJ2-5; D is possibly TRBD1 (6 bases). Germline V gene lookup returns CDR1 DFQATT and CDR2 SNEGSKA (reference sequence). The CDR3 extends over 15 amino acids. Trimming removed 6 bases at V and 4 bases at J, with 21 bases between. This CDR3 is CSAYKGQGPGETQYF. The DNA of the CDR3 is TGCAGTGCCTACAAAGGGCAGGGGCCCGGAGAGACCCAGTACTTC.

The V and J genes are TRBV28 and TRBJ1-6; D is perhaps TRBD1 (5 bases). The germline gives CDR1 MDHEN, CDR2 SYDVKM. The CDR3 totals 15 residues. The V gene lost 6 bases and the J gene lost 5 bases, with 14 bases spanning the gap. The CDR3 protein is CASSPPGRNNSPLHF. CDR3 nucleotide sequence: TGTGCCAGCAGCCCCCCGGGACGTAATAATTCACCCCTCCACTTT.

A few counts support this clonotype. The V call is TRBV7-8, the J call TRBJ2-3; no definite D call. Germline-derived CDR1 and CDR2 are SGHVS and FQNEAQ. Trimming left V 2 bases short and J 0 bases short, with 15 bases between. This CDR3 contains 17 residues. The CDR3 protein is CASSLLFAGPSTDTQYF. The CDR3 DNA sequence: TGTGCCAGCAGCTTACTGTTTGCCGGACCGAGCACAGATACGCAGTATTTT.

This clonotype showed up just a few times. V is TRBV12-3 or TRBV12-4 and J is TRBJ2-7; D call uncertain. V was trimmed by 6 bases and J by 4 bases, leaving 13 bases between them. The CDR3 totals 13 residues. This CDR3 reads CASRQSAGYEQYF. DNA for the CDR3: TGTGCCAGCAGGCAGTCCGCCGGGTACGAGCAGTACTTC.

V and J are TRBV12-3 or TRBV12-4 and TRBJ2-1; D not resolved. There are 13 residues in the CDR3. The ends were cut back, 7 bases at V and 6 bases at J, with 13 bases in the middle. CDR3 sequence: CASTNRGINEQFF. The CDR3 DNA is TGTGCCAGCACCAACCGCGGAATCAATGAGCAGTTCTTC.

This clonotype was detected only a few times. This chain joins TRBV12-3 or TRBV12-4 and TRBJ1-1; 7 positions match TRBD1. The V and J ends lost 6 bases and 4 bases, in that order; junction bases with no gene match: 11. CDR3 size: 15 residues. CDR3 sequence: CASRTVDRVGTEAFF. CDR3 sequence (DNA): TGTGCCAGCAGAACTGTTGACAGGGTGGGCACTGAAGCTTTCTTT.

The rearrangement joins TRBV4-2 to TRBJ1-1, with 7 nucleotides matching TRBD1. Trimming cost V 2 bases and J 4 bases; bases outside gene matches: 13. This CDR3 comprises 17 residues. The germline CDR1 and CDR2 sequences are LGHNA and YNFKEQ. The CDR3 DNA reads TGTGCCAGCAGCCAACTTAAGGGGCAGGGGGATTTCACTGAAGCTTTCTTT. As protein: CASSQLKGQGDFTEAFF.

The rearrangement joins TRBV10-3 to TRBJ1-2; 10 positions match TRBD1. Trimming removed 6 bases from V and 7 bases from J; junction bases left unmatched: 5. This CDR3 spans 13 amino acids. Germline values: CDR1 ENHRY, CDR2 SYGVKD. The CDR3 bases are TGTGCCATCAGGACAGGGGGCATCTCTGGCTACACCTTC. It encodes CAIRTGGISGYTF.

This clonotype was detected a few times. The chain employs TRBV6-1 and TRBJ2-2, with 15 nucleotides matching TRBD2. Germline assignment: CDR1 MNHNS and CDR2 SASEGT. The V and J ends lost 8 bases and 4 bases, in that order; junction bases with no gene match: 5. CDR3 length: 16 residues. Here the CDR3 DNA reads TGTGCCAGCCGGACTAGCGGGGGGGCTAGCACCGGGGAGCTGTTTTTT. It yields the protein CASRTSGGASTGELFF.

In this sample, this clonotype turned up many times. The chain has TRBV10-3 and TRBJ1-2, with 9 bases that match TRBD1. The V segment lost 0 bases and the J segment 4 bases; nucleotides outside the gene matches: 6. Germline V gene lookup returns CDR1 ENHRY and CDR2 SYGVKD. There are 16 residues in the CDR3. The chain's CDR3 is CAISESHDRGVYGYTF. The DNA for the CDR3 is TGTGCCATCAGTGAGTCCCATGACAGGGGGGTCTATGGCTACACCTTC.